The entry that follows covers one TCR beta chain sequence. Its specificity is unknown. 13 Jbeta primers and 60 Vbeta primers were used for the PCR. The data were produced by immunoSEQ multiplex PCR, yet TCRdb's version contains in-frame clones alone and is incomplete. The table has some 78,000 clones, around 70% seen once. This CDR3 has 18 amino acids. Looked up from germline, CDR1 is GTSNPN and CDR2 is SVGIG (reference sequence). V was cut by 2 bases and J by 2 bases, with 25 bases left in between. The data were obtained in a study of cytomegalovirus exposure and HLA in healthy donors. General study points: Links to common viral pathogens appeared, in a later analysis, for several of the most significant clusters.

The chain links TRBV30 to TRBJ2-7, with a weak D call TRBD1 (5 bases). This receptor was identified in a woman between 40 and 50 years old in good health and CMV-seropositive. The sample consisted of PBMCs. The CDR3 sequence is CAWSCGNSFTRAPYEQYF. The DNA for the CDR3 is TGTGCCTGGAGTTGCGGAAACTCTTTTACCAGGGCCCCCTACGAGCAGTACTTC.